Below are 30 T cell receptor beta chains sequenced from a single sample in a study of blood T cell repertoires in COVID-19. Assay used: immunoSEQ multiplex PCR; TCRdb lists only in-frame clones, some missing. Of fewer than 200,000 clones listed, 75% to 85% are singletons. Sequencing was carried out using peripheral blood. These receptors originate from a human donor in a cohort sampled during active COVID-19.

The V and J genes are TRBV5-8 and TRBJ1-5, with TRBD1 identical over 7 bases. With V trimmed by 3 bases and J by 2 bases, 8 bases remained unmatched. CDR3 length: 16 amino acids. In germline, CDR1 is SGHTS, CDR2 YDEGEE. In DNA, the CDR3 is TGTGCCAGCAGCTACCGACAGGGAATGGGCAATCAGCCCCAGCATTTT. Translating gives CASSYRQGMGNQPQHF.

The chain is built from TRBV5-4 and TRBJ2-1, with 9 positions matching TRBD1. Germline lookup yields CDR1 SGHNT and CDR2 YYREEE (reference sequence). This CDR3 spans 17 amino acids. Trimming removed 0 bases from V and 6 bases from J; junction bases left unmatched: 10. The CDR3 loop is CASSLDLGTGIPNEQFF. In DNA, the CDR3 is TGTGCCAGCAGCTTGGACTTGGGGACAGGGATCCCCAATGAGCAGTTCTTC.

The CDR3 is CASSRTANYGYTF. CDR3 sequence (DNA): TGTGCCAGCAGCCGGACAGCCAACTATGGCTACACCTTC. The chain couples TRBV7-9 to TRBJ1-2; a weak D match, TRBD1 (6 bases). CDR1 is SEHNR and CDR2 is FQNEAQ in the germline V gene (reference sequence). V lost 5 bases and J 2 bases, leaving 9 bases between the germline ends. The CDR3 is made up of 13 amino acids.

The chain couples TRBV27 to TRBJ2-6; weak D call: TRBD2 (6 bases). V was trimmed by 5 bases and J by 0 bases, leaving 14 bases between them. CDR1 and CDR2 from the germline V gene are MNHEY and SMNVEV (reference sequence). The CDR3 is made up of 17 amino acids. In DNA form, the CDR3 reads TGTGCCAGCAGTCCGGCCGGGCGGGGCTCTGGGGCCAACGTCCTGACTTTC. This gives the protein CASSPAGRGSGANVLTF.

As DNA, the CDR3 is TGCGCCAGCAGCGCTCGGCCCCGGACAGGGATCAACACTGAAGCTTTCTTT. Translated, it gives CASSARPRTGINTEAFF. This sequence joins TRBV5-1 and TRBJ1-1; 8 positions match TRBD1. Germline loops: CDR1 SGHRS, CDR2 YFSETQ. The CDR3 sequence is 17 residues long. V shed 4 bases and J 2 bases; nucleotides not matched to a gene: 13.

The V call is TRBV10-2, the J call TRBJ2-7, with 7 bases aligning to TRBD1. The CDR3 has 13 residues. Losses at the gene ends were 7 bases for V and 3 bases for J; bases not matched to a gene: 6. CDR1 is WSHSY, CDR2 SAAADI, per germline. Here the CDR3 DNA reads TGCGCCAGCACCGACAGGGTGGACTACGAGCAGTACTTC. Residues: CASTDRVDYEQYF.

V and J are TRBV19 and TRBJ1-5; D gene ambiguous. V dropped 1 base and J dropped 2 bases, with 12 bases sitting between them. The CDR3 is made up of 16 amino acids. CDR1 LNHDA and CDR2 SQIVND come from the germline V gene (reference sequence). CDR3 loop: CASSIGRTAGNQPQHF. The CDR3 DNA follows: TGTGCCAGTAGTATAGGTCGCACTGCGGGCAATCAGCCCCAGCATTTT. The complete variable domain, with remaining parts taken from reference TRBV19 and TRBJ1-5, reads DGGITQSPKYLFRKEGQNVTLSCEQNLNHDAMYWYRQDPGQGLRLIYYSQIVNDFQKGDIAEGYSVSREKKESFPLTVTSAQKNPTAFYLCASSIGRTAGNQPQHFGDGTRLSIL.

The chain combines TRBV19 with TRBJ2-3; 9 bases are a match to TRBD1. The CDR3 has 16 residues. V shed 5 bases, J shed 9 bases, and the junction held 15 bases outside the gene matches. Germline CDR1 LNHDA, CDR2 SQIVND (reference sequence). The CDR3: CASSGTGKIPVPTQYF. The DNA of the CDR3 is TGTGCCAGTAGTGGGACAGGGAAGATCCCAGTCCCCACGCAGTATTTT.

This clone was detected only a few times. This chain connects TRBV3-1 (or the pseudogene TRBV3-2) to TRBJ2-7; 8 bases are a match to TRBD1. Germline V gives CDR1 LGHDT, CDR2 YNNKEL (reference sequence). The J segment lost 1 base and the V segment lost 1 base, leaving 9 bases of the junction unmatched. The CDR3 is made up of 17 amino acids. The CDR3 DNA reads as TGTGCCAGCAGCCAAGCGTTTGGGACAGGTACTTCCTACGAGCAGTACTTC. Its translation is CASSQAFGTGTSYEQYF.

CDR3 DNA: TGTGCCAGCAGGTACGGGACTAGCGGGTGGAGCTCCTACGAGCAGTACTTC. Protein sequence: CASRYGTSGWSSYEQYF. The chain joins TRBV28 to TRBJ2-7; 12 nucleotides line up with TRBD2. V dropped 6 bases and J dropped 0; count of bases not matched to a gene: 9. Germline values: CDR1 MDHEN, CDR2 SYDVKM. This CDR3 spans 17 amino acids.

This chain's CDR3 is CASSPPGGSQPQHF. CDR3 sequence (DNA): TGTGCCAGCTCACCACCCGGGGGGAGTCAGCCCCAGCATTTT. V usage is TRBV18 and J usage is TRBJ1-5, with D tentatively TRBD1 (5 bases). V was shortened by 0 bases and J by 6 bases, with 9 bases between the two germline ends. Germline assignment: CDR1 KGHSH and CDR2 LQKENI. The CDR3 runs 14 residues.

This chain links TRBV5-5 with TRBJ2-7; 7 nucleotides line up with TRBD1. The CDR3 totals 14 residues. V was clipped by 2 bases and J by 2 bases; unmatched bases: 4. CDR1 and CDR2 (germline): SGHKS, YYEKEE (reference sequence). CDR3 sequence: CASSLRTGAYEQYF. The CDR3 DNA sequence: TGTGCCAGCAGCTTAAGAACAGGGGCCTACGAGCAGTACTTC.

CDR3 residues: CASSIGGGQPQHF. As DNA, the CDR3 is TGTGCCAGCAGCATAGGGGGCGGTCAGCCCCAGCATTTT. The V call is TRBV7-2, the J call TRBJ1-5, with 7 bases lining up with TRBD1. The germline V gene encodes CDR1 SGHTA and CDR2 FQGNSA. The CDR3 has 13 amino acids. The trim removed 5 bases at V and 6 bases at J, leaving 4 bases unmatched. Variable domain in full (rest from reference TRBV7-2 and TRBJ1-5): GAGVSQSPSNKVTEKGKDVELRCDPISGHTALYWYRQSLGQGLEFLIYFQGNSAPDKSGLPSDRFSAERTGGSVSTLTIQRTQQEDSAVYLCASSIGGGQPQHFGDGTRLSIL.

The J gene is TRBJ2-7, the V gene TRBV7-8, with 8 bases identical to TRBD2. Germline CDR1 reads SGHVS; CDR2 reads FQNEAQ. CDR3 size: 13 residues. Trimming at V came to 4 bases and at J to 7 bases, leaving 6 bases not matched to a gene. The CDR3, as DNA: TGTGCCAGCAGCTCACTAGCGGTGGATGAGCAGTACTTC. This encodes CASSSLAVDEQYF.

V gene TRBV19 combines with J gene TRBJ2-7; 8 bases align to TRBD1. Germline CDR1 is LNHDA and CDR2 is SQIVND (reference sequence). The CDR3 spans 15 residues. V lost 6 bases, J lost 5 bases, and 12 bases stayed unmatched. CDR3 region: CASRDGQGGVDEQYF. CDR3 coding DNA: TGTGCCAGTAGGGACGGACAGGGAGGAGTAGACGAGCAGTACTTC.

The chain has TRBV27 and TRBJ2-7; 8 positions agree with TRBD1. Germline values: CDR1 MNHEY, CDR2 SMNVEV (reference sequence). The CDR3 has 13 residues. V was pared by 2 bases and J by 5 bases, with 2 bases of the junction left unmatched. CDR3 region: CASSLVRGHEQYF. CDR3 bases: TGTGCCAGCAGTTTAGTCAGGGGGCACGAGCAGTACTTC.

V and J are TRBV27 and TRBJ2-7, with 10 bases fitting TRBD2. CDR3 size: 15 residues. The V gene's germline CDR1 is MNHEY and CDR2 SMNVEV (reference sequence). Unmatched junction bases numbered 7, after V lost 6 bases and J lost 2 bases. DNA of the CDR3: TGTGCCAGCAGGGTAGCGGGAGGAGGCGCCTACGAGCAGTACTTC. Its translation: CASRVAGGGAYEQYF.

This rearrangement joins TRBV18 to TRBJ1-1; tentatively, D is TRBD1 (5 bases). Trimming pared 7 bases from V and 8 bases from J, leaving 17 bases between. CDR3 size: 13 residues. Germline V CDR1 and CDR2: KGHSH, LQKENI. The CDR3 DNA reads TGTGCCAGCTTCCAGGGTAACCCAGGGGAAGCTTTCTTT. Its protein is CASFQGNPGEAFF.

The sample holds one count of this clone. The chain has TRBV6-4 and TRBJ2-1; the match to TRBD2 covers 12 bases. CDR3 length: 14 amino acids. J gave up 9 bases and V 6 bases, and 6 bases lay outside the gene matches. Germline loops: CDR1 MRHNA, CDR2 SNTAGT. This chain's CDR3 is CASSGLAGFSEQFF. The CDR3 nucleotides are TGTGCCAGCAGCGGACTAGCGGGATTTAGTGAGCAGTTCTTC.

The V call is TRBV19, the J call TRBJ2-7; 14 nucleotides agree with TRBD2. CDR1 LNHDA and CDR2 SQIVND come from the germline V gene (reference sequence). The V segment lost 5 bases and the J segment 4 bases; nucleotides outside the gene matches: 7. This CDR3 is built from 16 residues. The CDR3 spells CASSEVRLAGGYEQYF. CDR3 nucleotides: TGTGCCAGTAGTGAAGTCCGACTAGCGGGGGGGTACGAGCAGTACTTC. Complete variable domain (other parts from reference TRBV19 and TRBJ2-7): DGGITQSPKYLFRKEGQNVTLSCEQNLNHDAMYWYRQDPGQGLRLIYYSQIVNDFQKGDIAEGYSVSREKKESFPLTVTSAQKNPTAFYLCASSEVRLAGGYEQYFGPGTRLTVT.

The chain uses TRBV5-1 and TRBJ2-3; TRBD2 matches at 7 bases. The CDR3 length is 15 residues. The ends lost 0 bases at V and 1 base at J; junction bases unmatched: 2. Looked up from germline, CDR1 is SGHRS and CDR2 is YFSETQ. The chain's CDR3 is CASSLERGGTDTQYF. CDR3 DNA: TGCGCCAGCAGCTTGGAGCGGGGTGGCACAGATACGCAGTATTTT.

Concerning this clone itself: Compared with germline, one end of the junction differs, possibly owing to a read error. The chain uses TRBV19 and TRBJ1-5; the D gene is possibly TRBD1 (5 bases). This CDR3 region has 15 residues. Germline V CDR1 and CDR2: LNHDA, SQIVND (reference sequence). This CDR3 reads CASRIGQVGNQPQHF. The CDR3, as DNA: TGTGCCAGTAGAATAGGACAAGTGGGCAATCAGCCCCAGCATTTT.

This rearrangement joins TRBV7-2 to TRBJ2-1; 7 positions agree with TRBD1. Germline V gene lookup returns CDR1 SGHTA and CDR2 FQGNSA. Unmatched junction bases numbered 7, after V lost 5 bases and J lost 3 bases. The CDR3 is made up of 15 amino acids. The CDR3 here is CASSGPGTVYNEQFF. In nucleotides, the CDR3 is TGTGCCAGCAGCGGACCCGGGACAGTCTACAATGAGCAGTTCTTC. The whole variable domain, remainder taken from reference TRBV7-2 and TRBJ2-1, is GAGVSQSPSNKVTEKGKDVELRCDPISGHTALYWYRQSLGQGLEFLIYFQGNSAPDKSGLPSDRFSAERTGGSVSTLTIQRTQQEDSAVYLCASSGPGTVYNEQFFGPGTRLTVL.

V gene TRBV11-2 combines with J gene TRBJ1-6, with 9 positions matching TRBD1. The CDR3 runs 15 residues. The junction had 2 bases not matched to a gene; V was cut back by 4 bases and J by 4 bases. CDR1 is SGHAT, CDR2 FQNNGV, per germline. CDR3 sequence reads: CASSWGTGYNSPLHF. CDR3 bases: TGTGCCAGCAGCTGGGGGACAGGGTATAATTCACCCCTCCACTTT. Together with reference TRBV11-2 and TRBJ1-6, the CDR3 gives the full variable domain: EAGVAQSPRYKIIEKRQSVAFWCNPISGHATLYWYQQILGQGPKLLIQFQNNGVVDDSQLPKDRFSAERLKGVDSTLKIQPAKLEDSAVYLCASSWGTGYNSPLHFGNGTRLTVT.

V usage is TRBV6-2 or TRBV6-3 and J usage is TRBJ1-3; D remains unclear. V shed 5 bases and J shed 1 base, with 9 bases lying between them. This CDR3 spans 14 amino acids. Germline V gene sequence: CDR1 MNHEY, CDR2 SVGEGT. CDR3 in amino acids: CASSTTFSGNTIYF. In DNA form, the CDR3 reads TGTGCCAGCAGTACGACATTTTCTGGAAACACCATATATTTT.

This clone has just one count. The V gene is TRBV24-1, the J gene TRBJ2-2; 7 bases are a match to TRBD1. The germline V gene encodes CDR1 KGHDR and CDR2 SFDVKD. This CDR3 has 15 residues. J lost 3 bases, V lost 5 bases, and 5 bases had no gene match. The CDR3 is CATSAAGGHTGELFF. The CDR3 DNA sequence: TGTGCCACCAGTGCGGCAGGGGGACACACCGGGGAGCTGTTTTTT.

The rearrangement joins TRBV7-8 to TRBJ2-3; D gene uncertain. The CDR3 contains 15 residues. Trimming shortened V by 1 base and J by 11 bases, and 19 bases separated the two germline ends. The germline gives CDR1 SGHVS, CDR2 FQNEAQ. The CDR3 nucleotides read TGTGCCAGCAGCTTAGACGGTCAATCTTTTGTTATGCAGTATTTT. Protein product: CASSLDGQSFVMQYF.

The rearrangement links TRBV6-5 to TRBJ1-1; tentatively, D is TRBD1 (5 bases). The CDR3 totals 13 residues. The germline CDR1 and CDR2 sequences are MNHEY and SVGAGI. Between the trimmed V and J ends, which lost 7 bases and 1 base, there was a span of 10 bases. The CDR3 region has the DNA TGTGCCAGCATCGAAGACAGGAACACTGAAGCTTTCTTT. It translates to CASIEDRNTEAFF.

This chain links TRBV11-3 with TRBJ2-6, with D maybe TRBD1 (6 bases). Germline V gene data show CDR1 as SGHNT and CDR2 as YENEEA. Between the trimmed V and J ends, which lost 0 bases and 2 bases, there was a span of 8 bases. This CDR3 comprises 16 residues. The DNA of the CDR3 is TGTGCCAGCAGCTTAGAAGAGGGGGCTGGGGCCAACGTCCTGACTTTC. It yields the protein CASSLEEGAGANVLTF.

This clone was picked up a small number of times. The chain couples TRBV9 to TRBJ1-6; tentatively, D is TRBD1 (6 bases). Germline CDR1 SGDLS, CDR2 YYNGEE. V was clipped by 4 bases and J by 10 bases, with 18 bases between them. This CDR3 is 15 amino acids long. CDR3 sequence reads: CASSSGGQGESPLHF. The CDR3 nucleotides are TGTGCCAGCAGCTCGGGGGGGCAGGGAGAATCACCCCTCCACTTT. The variable domain in full, with the rest retrieved from reference TRBV9 and TRBJ1-6, is DSGVTQTPKHLITATGQRVTLRCSPRSGDLSVYWYQQSLDQGLQFLIQYYNGEERAKGNILERFSAQQFPDLHSELNLSSLELGDSALYFCASSSGGQGESPLHFGNGTRLTVT.